One sample yielded the 3 T cell receptor beta chains listed below, sequenced in a study of persistence of HIV-infected CD4 T cells. These TCRs are of unknown antigen specificity. Lysates of CMV-infected fibroblasts at 10 ug/mL stimulated these cells. Sorted nonresponding memory CD4+ T cells were CD40L-negative, CD69-negative, CD45RO-high. The libraries were made with immunoSEQ version 4 in survey mode. Some clones are missing from TCRdb's copy, which holds only in-frame ones; the method was immunoSEQ multiplex PCR. In the table there are some 31,000 clones, roughly four fifths of which are singletons. The material sequenced was CD4+ T cells sorted from PBMCs after approximately 19-hour stimulation, taken from a patient who received antiretroviral therapy. These receptors all stem from an adult man with HIV who was CMV-seropositive.

The V call is TRBV7-2, the J call TRBJ2-5, with unresolved D. CDR1 is SGHTA and CDR2 is FQGNSA in the germline V gene. The germline V and J ends were trimmed by 5 bases and 5 bases, with 15 bases remaining between them. The CDR3 totals 14 residues. CDR3 in amino acids: CASSLSGRSETQYF. The CDR3 DNA follows: TGTGCCAGCAGCCTATCGGGCCGGTCGGAGACCCAGTACTTC.

The CDR3 spells CASSPPQGNSPLHF. In nucleotides, the CDR3 is TGTGCCAGCTCACCACCGCAGGGGAATTCACCCCTCCACTTT. The rearrangement joins TRBV18 to TRBJ1-6; D perhaps matches TRBD1 (6 bases). The CDR3 contains 14 residues. V gave up 0 bases and J gave up 7 bases, with 7 bases separating them. CDR1 is KGHSH, CDR2 LQKENI, per germline. Supplemented by reference TRBV18 and TRBJ1-6, the full variable domain reads NAGVMQNPRHLVRRRGQEARLRCSPMKGHSHVYWYRQLPEEGLKFMVYLQKENIIDESGMPKERFSAEFPKEGPSILRIQQVVRGDSAAYFCASSPPQGNSPLHFGNGTRLTVT.

The chain recombines TRBV6-2 or TRBV6-3 with TRBJ2-7; 14 positions match TRBD2. The ends lost 5 bases at V and 1 base at J; junction bases unmatched: 1. CDR3 length: 15 amino acids. Germline V CDR1 and CDR2: MNHEY, SVGEGT. CDR3 nucleotides: TGTGCCAGCAGTGGACTAGCGGGGGGTTCCTACGAGCAGTACTTC. Translating it yields CASSGLAGGSYEQYF.